This T cell receptor beta chain came from a study of identifying expanded T cells in peripheral blood. This CDR3 contains 15 residues. The ends were cut back, 3 bases at V and 1 base at J, with 12 bases in the middle. Germline values: CDR1 SGHTA, CDR2 FQGNSA. During the collection period, no donor immune events like infections were recorded. Sequencing was performed with immunoSEQ multiplex PCR; in TCRdb, only in-frame clones are kept and a portion is missing. The sample yields over 100,000 clones, roughly nine tenths seen once. This chain connects TRBV7-2 to TRBJ2-5, with D unresolved. The receptor comes from a person aged 18 to 69 in good health. Sequenced input: blood. The CDR3 region is CASSFLPLVQETQYF. CDR3 sequence (DNA): TGTGCCAGCAGCTTCCTACCACTGGTCCAAGAGACCCAGTACTTC. Complete variable domain (other parts from reference TRBV7-2 and TRBJ2-5): GAGVSQSPSNKVTEKGKDVELRCDPISGHTALYWYRQSLGQGLEFLIYFQGNSAPDKSGLPSDRFSAERTGGSVSTLTIQRTQQEDSAVYLCASSFLPLVQETQYFGPGTRLLVL.